Many counts were recorded for the clone carrying this T cell receptor (beta chain). The antigen remains unidentified. Germline CDR1 SQVTM, CDR2 ANQGSEA. Unmatched junction bases numbered 0, after V lost 3 bases and J lost 1 base. This CDR3 has 13 amino acids. MiXCR was run by TCRdb on the RT-PCR reads, yielding one entry per CDR3 protein. The table shows about 570,000 distinct CDR3 sequences, with approximately 12% occurring only once. The sample belongs to a study of response to subunit inactivated influenza vaccine. Whole-study results and caveats: Authors suggested few new T cells are recruited by each seasonal influenza vaccination.

The chain uses TRBV29-1 and TRBJ2-3, with TRBD1 matching over 8 bases. The sequencing used PBMCs from blood, collected on the day of vaccination. The sequence came from a man in his forties or fifties who received an inactivated influenza vaccine. Here the CDR3 reads CSVEDRGTDTQYF. CDR3 nucleotide sequence: TGCAGCGTTGAGGACAGGGGCACAGATACGCAGTATTTT.